The clone carrying this T cell receptor beta chain was counted only a few times. Clones were read by immunoSEQ multiplex PCR, and TCRdb kept only the in-frame ones, dropping some. In the table there are roughly 24,000 clones, approximately 79% of which are singletons. This entry belongs to a study of OX40 agonist ivuxolimab in advanced cancers. For the study at large: Three dose-escalation patients had partial responses: one with hepatocellular carcinoma and two with cutaneous melanoma.

CDR3 length equals 15 residues. The J segment lost 6 bases and the V segment lost 5 bases, leaving 10 bases of the junction unmatched. Germline CDR1 is SNHLY and CDR2 is FYNNEI. J is TRBJ2-1 and V is TRBV2, with 7 bases that match TRBD1. This clonotype was sampled from an adult with an advanced solid tumor such as melanoma, head and neck, liver or kidney cancer. Sequenced material: CD4+ or CD8+ T cells sorted from blood, taken in a trial of the OX40 agonist ivuxolimab. CDR3 in DNA: TGTGCCAGCAGTCCCCGACAGGGAATGGTCAATGAGCAGTTCTTC. Amino acids: CASSPRQGMVNEQFF.